These T cell receptor beta chains were read from a single sample in a study of response to subunit inactivated influenza vaccine. MiXCR, run by TCRdb on the RT-PCR reads, gives a single entry per CDR3 protein. The sample gives more than 450,000 distinct CDR3 sequences, 7.6% of which show up once; roughly 13% is in the top ten. Sequences were derived from PBMCs from blood, sampled less than 30 months after vaccination. All receptors derive from a man between 45 and 75 years old who received an inactivated influenza vaccine. CDR3s include the opening cysteine and the closing phenylalanine or tryptophan. D genes are given only for firm matches. The size entry is marked missing in some rows and otherwise reads once, few, many or a size class.

CDR3aa: CASSLGQGPNVRGQPQHF
CDR3nt: TGCGCCAGCAGCCTAGGACAGGGCCCCAATGTTCGCGGCCAGCCCCAGCATTTT
abundance: few
j_gene: TRBJ1-5
len: 18
d_gene: TRBD1
v_gene: TRBV4-1

CDR3aa: CASSFRDYYEQYF
CDR3nt: TGTGCCAGCAGCTTCCGGGACTACTACGAGCAGTACTTC
abundance: NA
j_gene: TRBJ2-7
len: 13
d_gene: TRBD2
v_gene: TRBV7-9

CDR3aa: CASSAGTAVYGYTF
CDR3nt: TGCGCCAGCAGTGCCGGGACAGCAGTCTATGGCTACACCTTC
abundance: many
j_gene: TRBJ1-2
len: 14
d_gene: TRBD1
v_gene: TRBV10-2

CDR3aa: CSGGHPNTEAFF
CDR3nt: TGCAGCGGGGGACACCCGAACACTGAAGCTTTCTTT
abundance: few
j_gene: TRBJ1-1
len: 12
d_gene: NA
v_gene: TRBV29-1

CDR3aa: CASSPIKDTSIMEPSETQYF
CDR3nt: TGTGCCAGCAGCCCGATAAAAGACACGTCCATTATGGAACCGTCGGAGACCCAGTACTTC
abundance: few
j_gene: TRBJ2-5
len: 20
d_gene: NA
v_gene: TRBV6-4

CDR3aa: CASSQDETSGWDNEQFF
CDR3nt: TGTGCCAGCAGCCAAGATGAAACTAGCGGGTGGGACAATGAGCAGTTCTTC
abundance: many
j_gene: TRBJ2-1
len: 17
d_gene: TRBD2
v_gene: TRBV14

CDR3aa: CASSLGELAGTDTQYF
CDR3nt: TGCGCCAGCAGCTTGGGAGAACTAGCGGGAACAGATACGCAGTATTTT
abundance: NA
j_gene: TRBJ2-3
len: 16
d_gene: TRBD2
v_gene: TRBV5-1

CDR3aa: CASSWGARSNQPQHF
CDR3nt: TGTGCCAGTAGTTGGGGGGCGCGGAGCAATCAGCCCCAGCATTTT
abundance: NA
j_gene: TRBJ1-5
len: 15
d_gene: NA
v_gene: TRBV19

CDR3aa: CAISEIGLVSSYNEQFF
CDR3nt: TGTGCCATCAGTGAGATAGGACTCGTGAGCTCCTACAATGAGCAGTTCTTC
abundance: many
j_gene: TRBJ2-1
len: 17
d_gene: NA
v_gene: TRBV10-3

CDR3aa: CATSAPGTVEAFF
CDR3nt: TGTGCCACCAGTGCCCCGGGGACCGTTGAAGCTTTCTTT
abundance: many
j_gene: TRBJ1-1
len: 13
d_gene: NA
v_gene: TRBV24-1

CDR3aa: CASSRDRGYMNTEAFF
CDR3nt: TGTGCCAGCAGTAGAGACAGGGGATACATGAACACTGAAGCTTTCTTT
abundance: NA
j_gene: TRBJ1-1
len: 16
d_gene: TRBD1
v_gene: TRBV6-1

CDR3aa: CASSLDVGQTGFF
CDR3nt: TGCGCCAGCAGCTTGGATGTCGGCCAAACGGGGTTCTTC
abundance: few
j_gene: TRBJ2-1
len: 13
d_gene: NA
v_gene: TRBV5-1

CDR3aa: CASSRSGGLLRTEAFF
CDR3nt: TGCGCCAGCAGCAGGTCCGGGGGGCTGCTGAGGACTGAAGCTTTCTTT
abundance: NA
j_gene: TRBJ1-1
len: 16
d_gene: NA
v_gene: TRBV5-1

CDR3aa: CASSVGSGSGNTIYF
CDR3nt: TGTGCCAGCAGCGTAGGAAGTGGGTCTGGAAACACCATATATTTT
abundance: many
j_gene: TRBJ1-3
len: 15
d_gene: NA
v_gene: TRBV9

CDR3aa: CASSPDGSYEQYF
CDR3nt: TGCGCCAGCAGTCCGGACGGGTCCTACGAGCAGTACTTC
abundance: NA
j_gene: TRBJ2-7
len: 13
d_gene: NA
v_gene: TRBV5-1

CDR3aa: CASSQPTSGTNLGRNEQFF
CDR3nt: TGTGCCAGCAGCCAACCGACTAGCGGGACGAACCTTGGTCGCAATGAGCAGTTCTTC
abundance: NA
j_gene: TRBJ2-1
len: 19
d_gene: TRBD2
v_gene: TRBV14

CDR3aa: CASSLSYSSYEQYF
CDR3nt: TGTGCCAGCAGTTTATCGTACAGCTCCTACGAGCAGTACTTC
abundance: NA
j_gene: TRBJ2-7
len: 14
d_gene: NA
v_gene: TRBV27

CDR3aa: CAISAIGGAEETQYF
CDR3nt: TGTGCCATCAGCGCGATCGGGGGGGCCGAAGAGACCCAGTACTTC
abundance: few
j_gene: TRBJ2-5
len: 15
d_gene: TRBD2
v_gene: TRBV10-3

CDR3aa: CASSFDRAVTQYF
CDR3nt: TGTGCCAGCAGTTTTGACAGGGCGGTGACCCAGTACTTC
abundance: few
j_gene: TRBJ2-5
len: 13
d_gene: TRBD1
v_gene: TRBV27

CDR3aa: CASKRQGANEQYF
CDR3nt: TGTGCCAGCAAGAGACAGGGGGCGAACGAGCAGTACTTC
abundance: NA
j_gene: TRBJ2-7
len: 13
d_gene: TRBD1
v_gene: TRBV12-3/TRBV12-4

CDR3aa: CASSLLTNTEAFF
CDR3nt: TGTGCCAGCAGCTTACTTACGAACACTGAAGCTTTCTTT
abundance: NA
j_gene: TRBJ1-1
len: 13
d_gene: NA
v_gene: TRBV11-1

CDR3aa: CASSQRSGTGGIDEQYF
CDR3nt: TGTGCCAGCAGCCAGAGGTCGGGGACAGGGGGGATCGACGAGCAGTACTTC
abundance: few
j_gene: TRBJ2-7
len: 17
d_gene: TRBD1
v_gene: TRBV4-2

CDR3aa: CASSSGDSYEQYF
CDR3nt: TGTGCCAGCAGCTCCGGGGACTCCTACGAGCAGTACTTC
abundance: NA
j_gene: TRBJ2-7
len: 13
d_gene: NA
v_gene: TRBV12-3/TRBV12-4

CDR3aa: CSGQVGGAGEKLFF
CDR3nt: TGCAGCGGCCAGGTGGGGGGCGCGGGGGAAAAACTGTTTTTT
abundance: NA
j_gene: TRBJ1-4
len: 14
d_gene: NA
v_gene: TRBV29-1

CDR3aa: CATSDSRTGVDEQYF
CDR3nt: TGTGCCACCAGTGATTCCCGGACAGGGGTAGACGAGCAGTACTTC
abundance: few
j_gene: TRBJ2-7
len: 15
d_gene: TRBD1
v_gene: TRBV24-1

CDR3aa: CASSYGTSGNTIYF
CDR3nt: TGTGCCAGCAGTTACGGGACTTCTGGAAACACCATATATTTT
abundance: many
j_gene: TRBJ1-3
len: 14
d_gene: NA
v_gene: TRBV6-5

CDR3aa: CASSQGQFGYEQYF
CDR3nt: TGTGCCAGCAGCCAAGGGCAGTTCGGCTACGAGCAGTACTTC
abundance: NA
j_gene: TRBJ2-7
len: 14
d_gene: NA
v_gene: TRBV14

CDR3aa: CASSLDQRSYEQYF
CDR3nt: TGTGCCAGCAGTTTAGACCAGCGAAGCTACGAGCAGTACTTC
abundance: few
j_gene: TRBJ2-7
len: 14
d_gene: NA
v_gene: TRBV12-3/TRBV12-4

CDR3aa: CASSPSGQPSTDTQYF
CDR3nt: TGCGCCAGCAGCCCATCGGGGCAACCTAGCACAGATACGCAGTATTTT
abundance: few
j_gene: TRBJ2-3
len: 16
d_gene: NA
v_gene: TRBV5-1

CDR3aa: CATSDEDRGGYEQYF
CDR3nt: TGTGCCACCAGTGATGAAGACAGGGGGGGTTACGAGCAGTACTTC
abundance: NA
j_gene: TRBJ2-7
len: 15
d_gene: TRBD1
v_gene: TRBV24-1

CDR3aa: CASRAIAGDEQFF
CDR3nt: TGTGCCAGCAGGGCTATAGCAGGCGATGAGCAGTTCTTC
abundance: NA
j_gene: TRBJ2-1
len: 13
d_gene: NA
v_gene: TRBV2

CDR3aa: CASSDQGALGETQYF
CDR3nt: TGCGCCAGCAGTGATCAGGGGGCCTTGGGGGAGACCCAGTACTTC
abundance: few
j_gene: TRBJ2-5
len: 15
d_gene: TRBD1
v_gene: TRBV10-2

CDR3aa: CASSRDRGAPQPQHF
CDR3nt: TGTGCCAGCAGTCGGGACAGGGGGGCTCCTCAGCCCCAGCATTTT
abundance: few
j_gene: TRBJ1-5
len: 15
d_gene: TRBD1
v_gene: TRBV2

CDR3aa: CASSFNSGNTIYF
CDR3nt: TGTGCCAGCAGTTTTAACTCTGGAAACACCATATATTTT
abundance: NA
j_gene: TRBJ1-3
len: 13
d_gene: NA
v_gene: TRBV12-3/TRBV12-4

CDR3aa: CASRGGGGTGGETQYF
CDR3nt: TGCGCCAGCCGCGGGGGAGGGGGAACCGGGGGAGAGACCCAGTACTTC
abundance: few
j_gene: TRBJ2-5
len: 16
d_gene: NA
v_gene: TRBV10-2

CDR3aa: CSARRGTLQETQYF
CDR3nt: TGCAGTGCTAGACGTGGGACTCTCCAAGAGACCCAGTACTTC
abundance: few
j_gene: TRBJ2-5
len: 14
d_gene: NA
v_gene: TRBV20-1

CDR3aa: CASSYRGQNEQYF
CDR3nt: TGTGCCAGCAGTTACCGGGGACAGAACGAGCAGTACTTC
abundance: many
j_gene: TRBJ2-7
len: 13
d_gene: TRBD1
v_gene: TRBV6-6

CDR3aa: CASSVAPRGLAGDGELFF
CDR3nt: TGTGCCAGCAGCGTTGCCCCTCGGGGACTAGCGGGGGACGGGGAGCTGTTTTTT
abundance: NA
j_gene: TRBJ2-2
len: 18
d_gene: TRBD2
v_gene: TRBV9

CDR3aa: CASSLGGTDLYGYTF
CDR3nt: TGTGCCAGCAGCTTAGGAGGAACAGATCTATATGGCTACACCTTC
abundance: few
j_gene: TRBJ1-2
len: 15
d_gene: NA
v_gene: TRBV7-6

CDR3aa: CASSFLPEGPKAREQYF
CDR3nt: TGTGCCAGCAGCTTTTTGCCTGAGGGGCCAAAGGCGAGAGAGCAGTACTTC
abundance: many
j_gene: TRBJ2-7
len: 17
d_gene: NA
v_gene: TRBV7-9

CDR3aa: CATEGQGYEQYF
CDR3nt: TGTGCCACCGAAGGACAGGGGTACGAGCAGTACTTC
abundance: many
j_gene: TRBJ2-7
len: 12
d_gene: TRBD1
v_gene: TRBV28

CDR3aa: CASSQEAGGQASNTEAFF
CDR3nt: TGCGCCAGCAGCCAAGAGGCTGGGGGACAGGCCTCAAACACTGAAGCTTTCTTT
abundance: many
j_gene: TRBJ1-1
len: 18
d_gene: TRBD1
v_gene: TRBV4-3

CDR3aa: CASSFGTSGDTGELFF
CDR3nt: TGTGCCAGCAGCTTCGGGACTAGCGGAGATACCGGGGAGCTGTTTTTT
abundance: few
j_gene: TRBJ2-2
len: 16
d_gene: TRBD2
v_gene: TRBV7-9

CDR3aa: CASSLPVERSLSTGELFF
CDR3nt: TGTGCCAGCAGCTTACCGGTGGAGCGCTCCCTCAGCACCGGGGAGCTGTTTTTT
abundance: few
j_gene: TRBJ2-2
len: 18
d_gene: NA
v_gene: TRBV11-1

CDR3aa: CSAPRTGGVLEQYF
CDR3nt: TGCAGTGCTCCCAGAACCGGGGGAGTACTCGAGCAGTACTTC
abundance: NA
j_gene: TRBJ2-7
len: 14
d_gene: NA
v_gene: TRBV20-1

CDR3aa: CASFFGPRSIQPQHF
CDR3nt: TGCGCCAGCTTTTTTGGCCCGCGTTCTATTCAGCCCCAGCATTTT
abundance: many
j_gene: TRBJ1-5
len: 15
d_gene: NA
v_gene: TRBV5-1

CDR3aa: CATYSGGSYGYTF
CDR3nt: TGTGCCACCTATTCTGGGGGGAGCTATGGCTACACCTTC
abundance: NA
j_gene: TRBJ1-2
len: 13
d_gene: NA
v_gene: TRBV28

CDR3aa: CASRGGVSEKLFF
CDR3nt: TGTGCCAGCAGAGGAGGAGTTTCGGAAAAACTGTTTTTT
abundance: NA
j_gene: TRBJ1-4
len: 13
d_gene: NA
v_gene: TRBV12-3/TRBV12-4

CDR3aa: CASTPSGANTEAFF
CDR3nt: TGTGCCAGTACCCCATCAGGGGCTAACACTGAAGCTTTCTTT
abundance: few
j_gene: TRBJ1-1
len: 14
d_gene: NA
v_gene: TRBV19

CDR3aa: CASSPSAGETQYF
CDR3nt: TGTGCCAGCAGCCCTAGCGCCGGGGAGACCCAGTACTTC
abundance: many
j_gene: TRBJ2-5
len: 13
d_gene: NA
v_gene: TRBV11-2

CDR3aa: CAISPASGRSDTQYF
CDR3nt: TGTGCCATCAGCCCGGCTAGCGGGAGGTCAGATACGCAGTATTTT
abundance: many
j_gene: TRBJ2-3
len: 15
d_gene: TRBD2
v_gene: TRBV10-3

CDR3aa: CASRDSWEGNEQFF
CDR3nt: TGTGCCAGCAGGGACTCATGGGAGGGGAATGAGCAGTTCTTC
abundance: NA
j_gene: TRBJ2-1
len: 14
d_gene: TRBD2
v_gene: TRBV12-3/TRBV12-4

CDR3aa: CAISPGQAKNYEQYF
CDR3nt: TGTGCCATCAGCCCGGGACAGGCTAAGAACTACGAGCAGTACTTC
abundance: many
j_gene: TRBJ2-7
len: 15
d_gene: TRBD1
v_gene: TRBV10-3

CDR3aa: CASSYSMGRQGDQPQHF
CDR3nt: TGTGCCAGCAGTTACTCGATGGGGAGACAGGGGGATCAGCCCCAGCATTTT
abundance: few
j_gene: TRBJ1-5
len: 17
d_gene: TRBD1
v_gene: TRBV6-2/TRBV6-3

CDR3aa: CASSPGTRVHNEQFF
CDR3nt: TGTGCCAGCAGCCCCGGGACTAGGGTCCACAATGAGCAGTTCTTC
abundance: many
j_gene: TRBJ2-1
len: 15
d_gene: TRBD2
v_gene: TRBV6-2/TRBV6-3

CDR3aa: CASGELAGGKNIQYF
CDR3nt: TGTGCCAGCGGAGAACTAGCGGGGGGGAAAAACATTCAGTACTTC
abundance: many
j_gene: TRBJ2-4
len: 15
d_gene: TRBD2
v_gene: TRBV27

CDR3aa: CASSVATGGRNTEAFF
CDR3nt: TGTGCCAGCAGCGTAGCTACAGGGGGACGGAACACTGAAGCTTTCTTT
abundance: many
j_gene: TRBJ1-1
len: 16
d_gene: TRBD1
v_gene: TRBV9

CDR3aa: CASSAPGGITYNEQFF
CDR3nt: TGTGCCAGCAGCGCCCCCGGAGGGATTACCTACAATGAGCAGTTCTTC
abundance: few
j_gene: TRBJ2-1
len: 16
d_gene: NA
v_gene: TRBV6-1